This TCR beta chain was found in a study of T cell repertoires in cytomegalovirus infection. Looking at the study overall: CMV infection together with matching HLA type was indicated by public TCR beta signatures.

Germline trimming cut 10 bases from V and 5 bases from J; bases unmatched to any gene: 4. Looked up from germline, CDR1 is LNHDA and CDR2 is SQIVND (reference sequence). The CDR3 extends over 13 amino acids. This clonotype was seen a few times. Each CDR3 protein gets one entry after TCRdb re-called the reads with MiXCR. The sample has about 160,000 distinct CDR3 sequences; under 20% are singletons. This receptor was obtained from a human donor in good health (CMV status not recorded). Some clones in this sample may be carry-over from other donors' samples. The material sequenced was CD8+ T cells from PBMCs. V usage is TRBV19 and J usage is TRBJ2-1, with 11 bases that match TRBD2. CDR3 sequence: CATGTSGHNEQFF. Here the CDR3 DNA reads TGTGCCACCGGGACTAGCGGTCACAATGAGCAGTTCTTC.